One and the same sample provided the 18 T cell receptor beta chains below, sequenced in a study of regulatory T cells in long-lasting Graves disease. Time point given: newly diagnosed GD, antithyroid drugs for less than 3 months. There was RNA extracted from PBMCs, and the TCR library was made from it. TCR beta libraries were built with iRepertoire HTBI primers and Arm-PCR of CDR3 regions. A single record per CDR3 protein comes from TCRdb applying MiXCR to the multiplex PCR reads. This table has 300,000 to 400,000 distinct CDR3 sequences, 15% to 20% appearing once. The same data also went into a second study, on T cells in Graves' hyperthyroidism and ophthalmopathy.

The sequences come from peripheral blood mononuclear cells (PBMCs), collected at new diagnosis, from a patient treated with antithyroid drugs. The origin of the receptors is a man aged 35 to 55 with Graves disease.

The rearrangement joins TRBV4-3 to TRBJ2-7; 11 bases map to TRBD2. Looked up from germline, CDR1 is LGHNA and CDR2 is YSLEER. J lost 1 base, V lost 1 base, and 9 bases had no gene match. This CDR3 contains 18 residues. The CDR3 here is CASSQVLAGGLPSYEQYF. The CDR3 bases are TGCGCCAGCAGCCAAGTCCTAGCGGGGGGCCTCCCATCCTACGAGCAGTACTTC.

This clonotype was counted between two and nine times. The chain couples TRBV6-2 or TRBV6-3 to TRBJ1-1, with TRBD1 as a possible D gene (6 bases). The germline CDR1 and CDR2 sequences are MNHEY and SVGEGT. Trimming shortened V by 4 bases and J by 0 bases, and 12 bases separated the two germline ends. The CDR3 totals 15 residues. CDR3 bases: TGTGCCAGCAGTTCCCCAGGGGCTATGAACACTGAAGCTTTCTTT. This sequence encodes CASSSPGAMNTEAFF.

In its sample, this clonotype was seen many times. The gene calls are TRBV7-8 and TRBJ1-3; D not resolved. CDR1 and CDR2 from the germline V gene are SGHVS and FQNEAQ. V was pared by 6 bases and J by 0 bases, with 6 bases between. This CDR3 is built from 13 residues. The CDR3 here is CASRESSGNTIYF. The DNA for the CDR3 is TGTGCCAGCAGGGAGAGCTCTGGAAACACCATATATTTT.

This chain connects TRBV12-3 or TRBV12-4 to TRBJ2-7; 7 bases are shared with TRBD1. CDR3 length equals 13 residues. V gave up 10 bases and J gave up 1 base; unmatched junction bases: 7. CDR3 sequence: CATNSGQSYEQYF. CDR3 DNA sequence: TGTGCCACTAACTCGGGACAGTCCTACGAGCAGTACTTC.

This clonotype was observed at least ten times. The chain combines TRBV11-2 with TRBJ2-4; TRBD2 agrees at 10 bases. This CDR3 has 20 residues. CDR1 is SGHAT, CDR2 FQNNGV, per germline. J gave up 0 bases and V 5 bases, and 16 bases lay outside the gene matches. The CDR3 sequence: CASSLSLPSGGLVAKNIQYF. The CDR3 DNA sequence: TGTGCCAGCAGCCTGAGTCTTCCTAGCGGGGGTCTTGTAGCCAAAAACATTCAGTACTTC.

This clonotype has at least ten counts. This chain links TRBV11-3 with TRBJ2-7, with D uncertain. The CDR3 totals 14 residues. Trimming took 6 bases from V and 0 from J, leaving 12 bases between them. Germline values: CDR1 SGHNT, CDR2 YENEEA. The CDR3 region is CASSLGLGSYEQYF. The CDR3 DNA reads as TGTGCCAGCAGTCTAGGGCTTGGCTCCTACGAGCAGTACTTC.

This clonotype was counted at least ten times. The chain employs TRBV11-2 and TRBJ1-1, with TRBD1 matching over 7 bases. The CDR3 runs 13 residues. J lost 10 bases, V lost 2 bases, and 7 bases had no gene match. Germline V gene data show CDR1 as SGHAT and CDR2 as FQNNGV. As DNA, the CDR3 is TGTGCCAGCAGCTTATCCTTGGGACAGTCAGCTTTCTTT. It is translated as CASSLSLGQSAFF.

This clonotype occurred many times. V usage is TRBV3-1 and J usage is TRBJ1-1; TRBD1 might be the D (6 bases). The CDR3 is 14 residues long. V lost 5 bases and J 7 bases, leaving 17 bases between the germline ends. CDR1 and CDR2 from the germline V gene are LGHDT and YNNKEL (reference sequence). CDR3 DNA: TGTGCCAGCAGCTTCGGGGGCCCGAGGTATGAAGCTTTCTTT. It codes for CASSFGGPRYEAFF.

This clonotype was observed at least ten times. V gene TRBV28 combines with J gene TRBJ1-1; 7 bases agree with TRBD1. Germline-derived CDR1 and CDR2 are MDHEN and SYDVKM. The CDR3 has 14 residues. V gave up 2 bases and J gave up 11 bases; unmatched junction bases: 11. Written as DNA, the CDR3 is TGTGCCAGCAGTTTACCACAGGGGCTCGGAAGGGCTTTCTTT. Translating gives CASSLPQGLGRAFF.

This chain connects TRBV4-1 to TRBJ1-4, with 9 bases fitting TRBD1. CDR1 and CDR2 from the germline V gene are MGHRA and YSYEKL. The junction had 10 bases not matched to a gene; V was cut back by 1 base and J by 13 bases. The CDR3 consists of 15 residues. The CDR3 spells CASSQARDRVVGLFF. Here the CDR3 DNA reads TGCGCCAGCAGCCAAGCCCGGGACAGGGTTGTCGGACTGTTTTTT.

Ten or more counts support this clonotype. This chain connects TRBV19 to TRBJ2-7, with TRBD2 as a possible D gene (6 bases). CDR1 and CDR2 (germline): LNHDA, SQIVND (reference sequence). This CDR3 is 15 amino acids long. Deletions cut 4 bases from V and 1 base from J, with 14 bases between. CDR3: CASSTSGLFSYEQYF. Written as DNA, the CDR3 is TGTGCCAGTAGTACATCGGGACTGTTTTCCTACGAGCAGTACTTC.

The chain combines TRBV6-2 or TRBV6-3 with TRBJ2-5, with 9 bases lining up with TRBD2. CDR1 and CDR2 from the germline V gene are MNHEY and SVGEGT. V was clipped by 6 bases and J by 2 bases; unmatched bases: 10. There are 16 residues in the CDR3. CDR3 amino acids: CASRQRRLAVQETQYF. The CDR3 DNA reads as TGTGCCAGCAGACAACGCCGACTAGCGGTACAAGAGACCCAGTACTTC.

V and J are TRBV4-3 and TRBJ2-7, with 8 bases identical to TRBD2. CDR1 LGHNA and CDR2 YSLEER come from the germline V gene. The CDR3 is made up of 15 amino acids. V gave up 4 bases and J gave up 0 bases; unmatched junction bases: 5. In DNA form, the CDR3 reads TGCGCCAGCAGCCGAAAGCGGGGGAGCTCCTACGAGCAGTACTTC. Protein sequence: CASSRKRGSSYEQYF.

The chain employs TRBV7-9 and TRBJ2-3, with 12 bases lining up with TRBD1. The DNA end lines up better with TRBJ2-7; the J call may be wrong. Germline V CDR1 and CDR2: SEHNR, FQNEAQ (reference sequence). The CDR3 loop spans 16 amino acids. In DNA, the CDR3 is TGTGCCAGCAGCTCGACCCCGGGACAGGGGGCAATCGAGCAGTACTTC. As protein: CASSSTPGQGAIEQYF.

This clonotype has more than one count but fewer than ten. The rearrangement joins TRBV24-1 to TRBJ2-5, with D unclear. The CDR3 contains 15 residues. V was clipped by 3 bases and J by 0 bases, with 10 bases between them. The germline gives CDR1 KGHDR, CDR2 SFDVKD. This CDR3 is CATSDPAEYQETQYF. The CDR3 DNA reads TGTGCCACCAGTGATCCGGCGGAGTACCAAGAGACCCAGTACTTC.

There are many counts of this clonotype. The V and J genes are TRBV5-5 and TRBJ1-2; D possibly corresponds to TRBD1 (6 bases). Germline values: CDR1 SGHKS, CDR2 YYEKEE (reference sequence). V gave up 0 bases and J gave up 5 bases, with 11 bases separating them. The CDR3 is 14 residues long. The CDR3 coding sequence is TGTGCCAGCAGCTTGGAGGCTACAGGGTATGGCTACACCTTC. Protein: CASSLEATGYGYTF.

This clonotype appeared many times. J is TRBJ1-5 and V is TRBV7-9; TRBD1 aligns across 8 bases. In germline, CDR1 is SEHNR, CDR2 FQNEAQ (reference sequence). The CDR3 sequence is 17 residues long. Losses at the gene ends were 2 bases for V and 7 bases for J; bases not matched to a gene: 13. CDR3 loop: CASSLTYPRTGHQPQHF. Written as DNA, the CDR3 is TGTGCCAGCAGCTTAACCTACCCCCGGACAGGGCACCAGCCCCAGCATTTT.

At least ten counts were recorded for this clonotype. This chain joins TRBV5-1 and TRBJ1-1, with a weak D call TRBD1 (5 bases). CDR1 and CDR2 (germline): SGHRS, YFSETQ. V was shortened by 4 bases and J by 4 bases, with 11 bases between the two germline ends. The CDR3 runs 13 residues. CDR3 protein: CASSGGTGTEAFF. CDR3 nucleotides: TGCGCCAGCAGCGGCGGGACGGGCACTGAAGCTTTCTTT.